The clone carrying this T cell receptor beta chain has a handful of counts. The data are from a study of blood T cell repertoires in COVID-19. Looking at the study overall: The analysed material was cDNA or gDNA that came from T cells, B-cell-depleted T cells, or PBMCs.

The CDR3 runs to 15 residues. Germline assignment: CDR1 MNHEY and CDR2 SMNVEV (reference sequence). V lost 5 bases and J lost 1; bases outside the gene matches: 7. The authors' processing: Quantification of nucleated cells was approximated via reference gene primer amplification. Measured with immunoSEQ multiplex PCR; TCRdb has only the in-frame clones, and not every one. The DNA was the basis for D and trimming; V, J and clone size are from that table. The table has 130,000 to 150,000 clones, about four fifths seen once. The sequenced material came from peripheral blood. The chain is built from TRBV27 and TRBJ2-5, with 7 bases lining up with TRBD2. This sequence originates from a man in his 70s who had recovered from COVID-19. CDR3 nucleotide sequence: TGTGCCAGCAGTCCTATAAGCGGGGCCCAAGAGACCCAGTACTTC. This translates into CASSPISGAQETQYF.